Reported below is one TCR beta chain. What it binds is unknown. The repertoire was sequenced with immunoSEQ multiplex PCR; TCRdb's copy has only in-frame clones and lacks some. The profile shows 100,000 to 150,000 clones, around 92% of them singletons. This record belongs to a study of OX40 agonist ivuxolimab in advanced cancers. Study in general: Patients assigned to dose escalation were diagnosed with hepatocellular carcinoma, melanoma, renal cell or head and neck cancer. It was permissible to have had prior anti-PD-1, anti-PD-L1 or anti-CTLA-4 therapy, and around 40% had some.

General study points: Both blood CD4+ and CD8+ T cells showed clonal growth by week 6 at 0.1 to 3.0 mg/kg. Partial responders treated at 0.1-3.0 mg/kg exhibited clonal expansion among the lowest measured.

CDR3 length: 10 residues. V was shortened by 5 bases and J by 6 bases, with 8 bases between the two germline ends. Germline V gene lookup returns CDR1 GTSNPN and CDR2 SVGIG (reference sequence). The J gene is TRBJ2-7, the V gene TRBV30, with D possibly being TRBD2 (6 bases). The sequenced sample was CD4+ or CD8+ T cells sorted from blood, obtained in a trial of the OX40 agonist ivuxolimab. The source is an adult with an advanced solid tumor such as melanoma, head and neck, liver or kidney cancer. In DNA, the CDR3 is TGTGCCTGGGGTAGCGGCGAGCAGTACTTC. Protein: CAWGSGEQYF.